These T cell receptor beta chains were read from a single sample in a study of cytomegalovirus exposure and HLA in healthy donors. The table came from immunoSEQ multiplex PCR; TCRdb's copy has only in-frame clones and leaves some out. The profile shows 100,000 to 150,000 clones, around 88% of them singletons. Specimen: PBMCs. Every receptor here comes from a man between 18 and 35 years old in good health and CMV-seronegative. The CDR3 runs from the conserved cysteine through the conserved F or W. The D gene is left open where the match is weak. Not all rows give a size; the values are once, few, many and, for expanded clones, a class.

>TRBV5-1|-|-|13|TRBJ2-2
CASNRENTGELFF
TGCGCCAGCAACCGGGAGAATACCGGGGAGCTGTTTTTT
>TRBV7-2|-|TRBD2|13|TRBJ2-5
CASAGGGKETQYF
TGTGCCAGCGCGGGGGGAGGGAAAGAGACCCAGTACTTC
>TRBV7-9|-|-|15|TRBJ2-1
CASSAGPRSYNEQFF
TGTGCCAGCAGTGCGGGCCCCCGCTCCTACAATGAGCAGTTCTTC
>TRBV13|-|-|18|TRBJ2-4
CASSLEGVGQLAKNIQYF
TGTGCCAGCAGCTTAGAGGGGGTGGGACAACTAGCCAAAAACATTCAGTACTTC
>TRBV25-1|-|-|15|TRBJ1-1
CASSEFRGPNTEAFF
TGTGCCAGCAGTGAATTTAGGGGTCCTAACACTGAAGCTTTCTTT
>TRBV5-1|-|TRBD2|18|TRBJ2-1
CASSFGSSSGGFNNEQFF
TGCGCCAGCAGCTTCGGTTCGTCTAGCGGGGGGTTCAACAATGAGCAGTTCTTC
>TRBV10-2|-|TRBD1|15|TRBJ1-2
CASSVFPDRDRGYTF
TGCGCCAGCAGTGTCTTCCCTGACAGGGATAGAGGCTACACCTTC
>TRBV30|-|TRBD2|13|TRBJ2-1
CAWSSGGWDEQFF
TGTGCCTGGAGTAGCGGGGGGTGGGATGAGCAGTTCTTC
>TRBV27|-|-|16|TRBJ1-1
CASSDPPGARNTEAFF
TGTGCCAGCAGTGATCCCCCAGGGGCGAGAAACACTGAAGCTTTCTTT
>TRBV27|-|TRBD1|13|TRBJ2-5
CASSHRGIETQYF
TGTGCCAGCAGCCACAGGGGAATTGAGACCCAGTACTTC
>TRBV27|-|TRBD1|14|TRBJ2-1
CASSTGGFYNEQFF
TGTGCCAGCAGTACAGGGGGCTTCTACAATGAGCAGTTCTTC
>TRBV28|-|-|12|TRBJ2-5
CASSLVSAAQYF
TGTGCCAGCAGTTTAGTGAGTGCGGCCCAGTACTTC
>TRBV9|-|TRBD2|16|TRBJ2-3
CASSVLGTRATDTQYF
TGTGCCAGCAGCGTACTCGGGACTAGAGCCACAGATACGCAGTATTTT
>TRBV6-5|few|-|12|TRBJ2-5
CASKQGLETQYF
TGTGCCAGCAAACAGGGATTGGAGACCCAGTACTTC
>TRBV19|-|-|14|TRBJ2-7
CASSIGRGPYEQYF
TGTGCCAGTAGTATCGGCAGGGGACCCTACGAGCAGTACTTC
>TRBV28|-|-|15|TRBJ1-1
CASSSRQRMNTEAFF
TGTGCCAGCAGTTCTAGACAGAGAATGAACACTGAAGCTTTCTTT
>TRBV6-5|-|TRBD1|13|TRBJ1-2
CASSYDRGGGYTF
TGTGCCAGCAGTTACGACAGGGGGGGTGGCTACACCTTC
>TRBV5-1|-|TRBD1|18|TRBJ2-3
CASSLYIPGQGVTDTQYF
TGCGCCAGCAGCTTGTATATTCCGGGACAGGGGGTGACAGATACGCAGTATTTT
>TRBV16|few|TRBD1|12|TRBJ1-1
CASSRLLGQGFF
TGTGCCAGCAGCCGCCTCCTGGGACAGGGATTCTTT
>TRBV5-4|-|TRBD2|15|TRBJ2-7
CASSLAAGGYGEQYF
TGTGCCAGCAGCTTGGCGGCGGGGGGCTATGGAGAGCAGTACTTC
>TRBV2|-|-|14|TRBJ2-3
CARVGAESTDTQYF
TGTGCCAGGGTGGGGGCGGAGAGCACAGATACGCAGTATTTT
>TRBV5-4|-|-|14|TRBJ1-1
CASSSSPMNTEAFF
TGTGCCAGCAGCTCGAGTCCTATGAACACTGAAGCTTTCTTT
>TRBV5-4|-|-|11|TRBJ2-2
CASSISGELFF
TGTGCCAGCAGTATTTCCGGGGAGCTGTTTTTT
>TRBV27|-|TRBD1|15|TRBJ1-2
CASSLLARGVDGYTF
TGTGCCAGCAGTTTATTGGCCAGGGGGGTGGATGGCTACACCTTC
>TRBV10-3|-|-|16|TRBJ1-1
CAISEFQGSENTEAFF
TGTGCCATCAGTGAATTTCAGGGAAGTGAAAACACTGAAGCTTTCTTT
>TRBV25-1|-|TRBD1|15|TRBJ2-2
CASSIWTGGSGELFF
TGTGCCAGCAGTATATGGACAGGGGGATCCGGGGAGCTGTTTTTT
>TRBV5-1|-|-|14|TRBJ1-1
CASSTDGQNTEAFF
TGCGCCAGCAGCACCGACGGACAGAACACTGAAGCTTTCTTT
>TRBV19|few|-|12|TRBJ2-7
CASSDSRFEQYF
TGTGCCAGTAGTGACAGCCGATTTGAGCAGTACTTC
>TRBV5-1|-|-|16|TRBJ2-6
CASSGAGLSGANVLTF
TGCGCCAGCAGTGGAGCCGGCCTCTCTGGGGCCAACGTCCTGACTTTC
>TRBV15|-|-|12|TRBJ1-3
CATSLAGNTIYF
TGTGCCACCAGTTTAGCTGGAAACACCATATATTTT
>TRBV27|-|-|16|TRBJ2-1
CASMLSSVSTYNEQFF
TGTGCCAGCATGCTATCTAGCGTATCCACCTACAATGAGCAGTTCTTC
>TRBV2|-|-|12|TRBJ1-1
CASSGGGTEAFF
TGTGCCAGTAGTGGGGGGGGAACTGAAGCTTTCTTT
>TRBV19|-|-|17|TRBJ1-2
CASSMVEQYETNYGYTF
TGTGCCAGTAGTATGGTCGAACAGTATGAAACTAACTATGGCTACACCTTC
>TRBV19|-|-|15|TRBJ1-4
CASTLSAGTNEKLFF
TGTGCCAGTACCCTTTCCGCGGGAACTAATGAAAAACTGTTTTTT
>TRBV21-1|-|-|17|TRBJ2-1
CASRGTGVRIPYNEQFF
TGTGCCAGCAGAGGGACAGGGGTGAGGATCCCCTACAATGAGCAGTTCTTC
>TRBV28|-|TRBD1|15|TRBJ1-6
CASSPGTGTNSPLHF
TGTGCCAGCAGTCCGGGGACAGGGACGAATTCACCCCTCCACTTT
>TRBV28|-|-|14|TRBJ2-3
CASSLSRVSDTQYF
TGTGCCAGCAGTTTATCACGGGTCTCAGATACGCAGTATTTT
>TRBV19|-|-|14|TRBJ2-1
CASSPRGFYNEQFF
TGTGCCAGTAGCCCTCGGGGTTTCTACAATGAGCAGTTCTTC
>TRBV6-6|-|TRBD1|16|TRBJ1-1
CASSRGTGALGTEAFF
TGTGCCAGCAGCCGCGGGACAGGGGCCCTTGGAACTGAAGCTTTCTTT
>TRBV10-3|-|-|14|TRBJ1-3
CAISVEGAGNTIYF
TGTGCCATCAGTGTAGAGGGTGCTGGAAACACCATATATTTT
>TRBV6-1|-|-|12|TRBJ2-5
CASSFQGTGSYF
TGTGCCAGCAGTTTCCAGGGGACGGGGAGTTACTTC
>TRBV9|-|TRBD1|19|TRBJ2-2
CASSVEGTVMFANTGELFF
TGTGCCAGCAGCGTAGAAGGGACAGTAATGTTCGCGAACACCGGGGAGCTGTTTTTT
>TRBV19|-|-|16|TRBJ1-1
CASSIIPTEKNTEAFF
TGTGCCAGTAGTATCATACCGACAGAAAAGAACACTGAAGCTTTCTTT